These T cell receptor beta chains were read from a single sample in a study of cytomegalovirus exposure and HLA in healthy donors. The protocol was immunoSEQ multiplex PCR, while the TCRdb copy is restricted to in-frame clones and leaves out a portion. This sample yields about 140,000 clones, of which roughly three quarters are seen a single time; 1.5% to 2% belongs to the top ten. Sequenced: PBMCs. These TCRs come from a woman in her twenties or thirties in good health and CMV-seronegative. The CDR3 runs from the conserved cysteine through the conserved F or W. D genes are given only for firm matches. Clone size is given for some rows only: seen once, a few or many times, or a class if the clone is expanded.

abundance,d_gene,j_gene,v_gene,CDR3nt,CDR3aa
once,TRBD1,TRBJ2-6,TRBV19,TGTGCCAGTAGCCGCGACAGGGCCACCTCTGGGGCCAACGTCCTGACTTTC,CASSRDRATSGANVLTF
-,TRBD1,TRBJ2-2,TRBV5-1,TGCGCCAGCAGCTTGGGGACAGGTCCCGGGGAGCTGTTTTTT,CASSLGTGPGELFF
-,-,TRBJ2-1,TRBV7-9,TGTGCCAGCAGCCGTCAGGGGGAGCAGTTCTTC,CASSRQGEQFF
few,TRBD2,TRBJ2-1,TRBV9,TGTGCCAGCAGCCCTGGGGGACTAGCGGGAGGTGAGCAGTTCTTC,CASSPGGLAGGEQFF
-,-,TRBJ2-7,TRBV7-2,TGTGCCAGCAGCCCGCCCCCTAGCTCCTACGAGCAGTACTTC,CASSPPPSSYEQYF
-,-,TRBJ2-5,TRBV5-4,TGTGCCAGCAGCTTGGACAGCAAGGAGACCCAGTACTTC,CASSLDSKETQYF
few,-,TRBJ1-4,TRBV11-2,TGTGCCAGCAGCTTATCCACAACTAATGAAAAACTGTTTTTT,CASSLSTTNEKLFF
-,TRBD1,TRBJ1-2,TRBV29-1,TGCAGCGTTGGGACAGGGGTGGACTATGGCTACACCTTC,CSVGTGVDYGYTF
-,-,TRBJ2-3,TRBV5-1,TGCGCCAGCAGAAATGGCGGGAAAACAGATACGCAGTATTTT,CASRNGGKTDTQYF
-,-,TRBJ1-6,TRBV7-8,TGTGCCAGCAGCTTCCCGGGGAACTCACCCCTCCACTTT,CASSFPGNSPLHF
-,TRBD2,TRBJ2-3,TRBV10-1,TGCGCCAGCAGCGAACTAGCGGGAGCCCTTAGAGATACGCAGTATTTT,CASSELAGALRDTQYF
few,TRBD2,TRBJ2-1,TRBV2,TGTGCCTCGGTGCGGGGGGGTTACAATGAGCAGTTCTTC,CASVRGGYNEQFF
-,TRBD2,TRBJ2-3,TRBV5-1,TGCGCCAGCAGCTTGGAGGGGCGGACTAGCGGGGTAACAGATACGCAGTATTTT,CASSLEGRTSGVTDTQYF
few,TRBD1,TRBJ1-3,TRBV5-5,TGTGCCAGCAGCTTGGGACAGGGGAGAAACACCATATATTTT,CASSLGQGRNTIYF
-,TRBD1,TRBJ2-1,TRBV5-1,TGCGCCAGCAGCTTACAGGGGGCTGGAGGGGGTCATGAGCAGTTCTTC,CASSLQGAGGGHEQFF
few,-,TRBJ2-6,TRBV9,TGTGCCAGCAGCGTAGGAGGGGGGGTCTCTGGGGCCAACGTCCTGACTTTC,CASSVGGGVSGANVLTF
-,TRBD2,TRBJ2-3,TRBV30,TGTGCCTGGAGTGAAACTAGCGGGGAAACAGATACGCAGTATTTT,CAWSETSGETDTQYF
-,TRBD1,TRBJ2-7,TRBV19,TGTGCCAGTAGGGGGACAGGGGACAGCTCCTACGAGCAGTACTTC,CASRGTGDSSYEQYF
-,TRBD1,TRBJ1-5,TRBV6-1,TGTGCCACCGGGACAGGAACTTATAGCAATCAGCCCCAGCATTTT,CATGTGTYSNQPQHF
-,-,TRBJ2-7,TRBV18,TGTGCCAGCTCATCATATGTCCGGGACGAGCAGTACTTC,CASSSYVRDEQYF
once,-,TRBJ1-2,TRBV28,TGTGCCAGCAGTTTTTTGGCTCAAAACGATGGCTACACCTTC,CASSFLAQNDGYTF
-,-,TRBJ2-7,TRBV7-9,TGTGCCAGCAGCTTAAGGGGGTTCGGGACCGAGCAGTACTTC,CASSLRGFGTEQYF
-,-,TRBJ2-5,TRBV10-3,TGTGCCATCAGTACCTCGACCAGGGAAAGAGAGACCCAGTACTTC,CAISTSTRERETQYF
-,TRBD1,TRBJ1-2,TRBV6-1,TGTGCCAGCAGTCCCCGGACAGGGACTGATGGAGGCTACACCTTC,CASSPRTGTDGGYTF
-,-,TRBJ2-2,TRBV25-1,TGTGCCAGCAGTGAATCTGAAGGGGCGAACACCGGGGAGCTGTTTTTT,CASSESEGANTGELFF
-,-,TRBJ1-1,TRBV7-3,TGTGCCAGCAGCTTATCGGGGGGCATACCTTTCTTT,CASSLSGGIPFF
-,-,TRBJ1-1,TRBV5-1,TGCGCCAGCAAGCTGCAGGGAACCCAGAACACTGAAGCTTTCTTT,CASKLQGTQNTEAFF
-,-,TRBJ1-2,TRBV10-3,TGTGCCATTCTACAGGGTGGGGGCTATGGCTACACCTTC,CAILQGGGYGYTF
-,-,TRBJ1-4,TRBV7-9,TGTGCCAGCAGCTCCGCCGCTGTGCAGGGTAGGGAAAAACTGTTTTTT,CASSSAAVQGREKLFF
-,TRBD1,TRBJ2-3,TRBV15,TGTGCCACCAGCACTTTGGGACAGATCACAGATACGCAGTATTTT,CATSTLGQITDTQYF
-,TRBD1,TRBJ2-1,TRBV2,TGTGCCGTGACAGGGGGCTACAATGAGCAGTTCTTC,CAVTGGYNEQFF
-,TRBD2,TRBJ2-3,TRBV19,TGTGCCAGTAGATCCCCGACTAGCGGGAGGAGGGATACGCAGTATTTT,CASRSPTSGRRDTQYF
-,TRBD1,TRBJ2-3,TRBV9,TGTGCCAGCAGCCCAGACAGGGTTACAGATACGCAGTATTTT,CASSPDRVTDTQYF
-,TRBD1,TRBJ2-1,TRBV5-1,TGCGCCAGCAGCCGCGATGGACAGGGGAGCAATGAGCAGTTCTTC,CASSRDGQGSNEQFF
-,-,TRBJ1-1,TRBV12-5,TGTGCTAGTGGCCTAGAGGCGAACACTGAAGCTTTCTTT,CASGLEANTEAFF
-,TRBD2,TRBJ2-5,TRBV7-9,TGTGCCAGCAGCTGGCGGGGGGGAGGAGAGACCCAGTACTTC,CASSWRGGGETQYF
-,-,TRBJ1-5,TRBV6-1,TGTGCCAGCATATCGGGGTCCAATCAGCCCCAGCATTTT,CASISGSNQPQHF
few,TRBD2,TRBJ2-2,TRBV28,TGTGCCAGCATAGCGGGGGGGCTCGGGGAGCTGTTTTTT,CASIAGGLGELFF
-,TRBD1,TRBJ2-7,TRBV28,TGTGCCAGCAGTTTAAGGACAGGGCCGGGTGAGCAGTACTTC,CASSLRTGPGEQYF
-,TRBD2,TRBJ2-1,TRBV6-5,TGTGCCAGCAGTTTGGGACTAGCGGCCTCCTACAATGAGCAGTTCTTC,CASSLGLAASYNEQFF
-,-,TRBJ1-5,TRBV18,TGTGCCAGCTCACCACCGGGGAGGGATCAGCCCCAGCATTTT,CASSPPGRDQPQHF
-,TRBD1,TRBJ1-5,TRBV6-5,TGTGCCAGCAGTTCACAGGGGGCTGTCGTCAATCAGCCCCAGCATTTT,CASSSQGAVVNQPQHF
-,TRBD2,TRBJ2-1,TRBV18,TGTGCCAGCTCAGAAACTAGCGGATACAATGAGCAGTTCTTC,CASSETSGYNEQFF
once,-,TRBJ2-2,TRBV5-1,TGCGCCAGCAGCTTGGGACTAGTGGACACCGGGGAGCTGTTTTTT,CASSLGLVDTGELFF
-,TRBD2,TRBJ2-3,TRBV5-8,TGTGCCAGCAGCCCTGGGACTAGCCGGAGCACAGATACGCAGTATTTT,CASSPGTSRSTDTQYF
-,-,TRBJ2-5,TRBV27,TGTGCCAGCAGTAGCCCCCTTCTTCCGGGGACCCAGTACTTC,CASSSPLLPGTQYF
-,-,TRBJ2-1,TRBV5-1,TGCGCCAGCAGGGATTGGATAGGGGTCTCCTACAATGAGCAGTTCTTC,CASRDWIGVSYNEQFF
-,-,TRBJ2-3,TRBV5-1,TGCGCCAGCACCCGCGGGGGCAGCACAGATACGCAGTATTTT,CASTRGGSTDTQYF
few,-,TRBJ2-3,TRBV5-1,TGCGCCAGCAGCTTGGCCCAGGTCAGCACAGATACGCAGTATTTT,CASSLAQVSTDTQYF